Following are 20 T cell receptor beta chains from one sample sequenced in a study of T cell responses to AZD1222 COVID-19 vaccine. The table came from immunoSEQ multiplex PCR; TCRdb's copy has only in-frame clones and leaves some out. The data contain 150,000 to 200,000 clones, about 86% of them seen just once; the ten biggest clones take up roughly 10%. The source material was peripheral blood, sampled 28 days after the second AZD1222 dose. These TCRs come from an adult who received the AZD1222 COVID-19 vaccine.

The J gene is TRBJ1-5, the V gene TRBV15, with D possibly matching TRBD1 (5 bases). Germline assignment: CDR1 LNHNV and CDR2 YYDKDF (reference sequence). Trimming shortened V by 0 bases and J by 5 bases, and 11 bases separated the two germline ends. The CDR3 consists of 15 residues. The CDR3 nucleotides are TGTGCCACCAGCAGAGACAGGGCAAACCATCAGCCCCAGCATTTT. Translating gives CATSRDRANHQPQHF.

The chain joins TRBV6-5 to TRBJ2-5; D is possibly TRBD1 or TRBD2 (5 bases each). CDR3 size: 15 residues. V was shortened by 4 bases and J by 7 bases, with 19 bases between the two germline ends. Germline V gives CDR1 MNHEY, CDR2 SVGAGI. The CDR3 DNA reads TGTGCCAGCAGTTCCGGGTGGAGTGTGAGGGGGACCCAGTACTTC. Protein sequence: CASSSGWSVRGTQYF.

The CDR3 sequence: CAWTLGGVAGYNEQFF. Written as DNA, the CDR3 is TGTGCCTGGACTCTGGGCGGGGTAGCGGGCTACAATGAGCAGTTCTTC. V gene TRBV30 combines with J gene TRBJ2-1, with 7 bases matching TRBD2. The CDR3 contains 16 residues. Unmatched junction bases numbered 12, after V lost 4 bases and J lost 3 bases. CDR1 is GTSNPN and CDR2 is SVGIG in the germline V gene (reference sequence).

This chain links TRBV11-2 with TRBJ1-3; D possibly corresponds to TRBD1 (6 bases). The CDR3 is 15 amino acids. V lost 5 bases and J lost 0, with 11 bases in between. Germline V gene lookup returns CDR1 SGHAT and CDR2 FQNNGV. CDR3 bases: TGTGCCAGCAGCGTGGACAGCTTCTCTGGAAACACCATATATTTT. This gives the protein CASSVDSFSGNTIYF.

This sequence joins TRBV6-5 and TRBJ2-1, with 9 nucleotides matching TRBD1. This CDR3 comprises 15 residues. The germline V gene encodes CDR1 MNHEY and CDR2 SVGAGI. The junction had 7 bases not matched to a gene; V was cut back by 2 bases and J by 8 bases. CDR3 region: CASSYGGQGLYEQFF. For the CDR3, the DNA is TGTGCCAGCAGTTACGGGGGACAGGGTTTATATGAGCAGTTCTTC.

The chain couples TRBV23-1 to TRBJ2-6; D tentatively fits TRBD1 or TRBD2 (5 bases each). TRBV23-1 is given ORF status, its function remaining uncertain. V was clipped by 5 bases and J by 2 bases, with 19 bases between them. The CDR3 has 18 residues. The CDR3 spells CASSYFTGTPPGANVLTF. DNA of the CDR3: TGCGCCAGCAGTTATTTTACCGGGACCCCACCTGGGGCCAACGTCCTGACTTTC.

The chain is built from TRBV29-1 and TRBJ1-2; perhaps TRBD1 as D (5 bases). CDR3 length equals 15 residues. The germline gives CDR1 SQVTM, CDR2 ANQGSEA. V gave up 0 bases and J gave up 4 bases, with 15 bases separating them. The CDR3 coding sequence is TGCAGCGTTGAAGATCGTCGGGGGGTTGGCTATGGCTACACCTTC. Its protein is CSVEDRRGVGYGYTF.

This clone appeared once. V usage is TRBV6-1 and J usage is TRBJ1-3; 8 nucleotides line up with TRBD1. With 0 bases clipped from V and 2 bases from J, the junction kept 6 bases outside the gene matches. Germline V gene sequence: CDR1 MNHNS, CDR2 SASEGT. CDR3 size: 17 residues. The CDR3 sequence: CASSEARWDRTGNTIYF. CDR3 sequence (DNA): TGTGCCAGCAGTGAAGCAAGGTGGGACAGGACTGGAAACACCATATATTTT.

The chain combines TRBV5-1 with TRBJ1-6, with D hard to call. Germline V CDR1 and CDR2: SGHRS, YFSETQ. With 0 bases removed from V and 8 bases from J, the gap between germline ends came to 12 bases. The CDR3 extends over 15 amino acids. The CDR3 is CASSLGAGVDSPLHF. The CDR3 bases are TGCGCCAGCAGCTTGGGGGCTGGGGTTGATTCACCCCTCCACTTT.

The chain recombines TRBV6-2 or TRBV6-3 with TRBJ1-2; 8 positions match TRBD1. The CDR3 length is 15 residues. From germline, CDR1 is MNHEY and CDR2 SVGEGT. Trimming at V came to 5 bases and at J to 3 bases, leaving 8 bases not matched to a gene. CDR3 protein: CASSDPRGQDYGYTF. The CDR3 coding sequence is TGTGCCAGCAGTGACCCCAGGGGGCAGGACTATGGCTACACCTTC.

The CDR3 spells CASSPPGQGYEQYF. In DNA form, the CDR3 reads TGTGCCAGCAGCCCGCCGGGACAGGGCTACGAGCAGTACTTC. V gene TRBV13 combines with J gene TRBJ2-7; 9 positions agree with TRBD1. CDR1 PRHDT and CDR2 FYEKMQ come from the germline V gene (reference sequence). This CDR3 contains 14 residues. The ends lost 5 bases at V and 3 bases at J; junction bases unmatched: 5.

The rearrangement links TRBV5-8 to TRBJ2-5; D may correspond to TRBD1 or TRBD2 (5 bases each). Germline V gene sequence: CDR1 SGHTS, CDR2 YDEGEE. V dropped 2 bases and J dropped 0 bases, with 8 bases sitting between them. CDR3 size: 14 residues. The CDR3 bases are TGTGCCAGCAGCTTTCCGGGACACCAAGAGACCCAGTACTTC. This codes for CASSFPGHQETQYF.

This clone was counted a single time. The CDR3 DNA reads TGCGCCAGCAGCCAGGCTGATGCGGGGAATCAGCCCCAGCATTTT. Protein: CASSQADAGNQPQHF. V and J are TRBV4-1 and TRBJ1-5; D is uncertain. V was pared by 3 bases and J by 4 bases, with 13 bases between. The CDR3 sequence is 15 residues long. Germline assignment: CDR1 MGHRA and CDR2 YSYEKL.

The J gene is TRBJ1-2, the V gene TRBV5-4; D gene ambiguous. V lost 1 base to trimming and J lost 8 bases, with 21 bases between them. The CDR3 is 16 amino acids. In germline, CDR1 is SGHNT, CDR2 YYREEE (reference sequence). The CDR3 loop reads CASSLTLEIRGGGYTF. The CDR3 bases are TGTGCCAGCAGCTTGACCTTAGAAATCCGGGGTGGGGGCTACACCTTC.

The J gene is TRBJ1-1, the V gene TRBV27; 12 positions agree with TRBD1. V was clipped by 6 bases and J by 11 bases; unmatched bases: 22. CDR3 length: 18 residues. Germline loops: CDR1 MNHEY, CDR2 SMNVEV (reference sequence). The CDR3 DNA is TGTGCCAGCAGCTCCCCTTTCGGGACAGGGGGCGCAGGATTTGAGGCTTTCTTT. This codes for CASSSPFGTGGAGFEAFF.

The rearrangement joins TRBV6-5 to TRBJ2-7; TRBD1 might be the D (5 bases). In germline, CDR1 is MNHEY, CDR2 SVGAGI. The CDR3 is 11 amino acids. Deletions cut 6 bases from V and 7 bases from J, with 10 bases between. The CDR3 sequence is CASSTGYEQYF. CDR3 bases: TGTGCCAGCAGCACAGGCTATGAGCAGTACTTC.

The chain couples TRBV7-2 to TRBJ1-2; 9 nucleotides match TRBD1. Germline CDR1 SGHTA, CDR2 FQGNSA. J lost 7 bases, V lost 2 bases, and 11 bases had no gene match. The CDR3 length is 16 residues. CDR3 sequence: CASSLRPGQGLFGYTF. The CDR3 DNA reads TGTGCCAGCAGCTTACGACCGGGACAGGGTCTGTTTGGCTACACCTTC.

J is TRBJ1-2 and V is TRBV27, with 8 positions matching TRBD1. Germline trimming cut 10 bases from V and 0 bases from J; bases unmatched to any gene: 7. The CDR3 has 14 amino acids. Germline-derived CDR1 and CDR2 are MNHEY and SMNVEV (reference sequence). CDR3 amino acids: CATKLQGANYGYTF. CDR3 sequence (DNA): TGTGCCACCAAATTACAGGGGGCTAACTATGGCTACACCTTC.

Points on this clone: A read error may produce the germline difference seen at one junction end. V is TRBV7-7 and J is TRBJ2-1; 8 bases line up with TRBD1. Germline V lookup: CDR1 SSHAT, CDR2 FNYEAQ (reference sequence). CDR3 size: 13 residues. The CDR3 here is CASSRDRRNEQFF. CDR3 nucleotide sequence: TGTGCTAGCAGCCGGGACAGGAGAAATGAGCAGTTCTTC. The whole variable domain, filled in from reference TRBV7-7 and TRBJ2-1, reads GAGVSQSPRYKVTKRGQDVTLRCDPISSHATLYWYQQALGQGPEFLTYFNYEAQPDKSGLPSDRFSAERPEGSISTLTIQRTEQRDSAMYRCASSRDRRNEQFFGPGTRLTVL.

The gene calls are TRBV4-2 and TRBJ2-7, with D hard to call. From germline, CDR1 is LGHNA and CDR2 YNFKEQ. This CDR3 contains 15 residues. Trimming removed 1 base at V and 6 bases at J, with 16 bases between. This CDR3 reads CASSQVAAGPREQYF. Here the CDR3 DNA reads TGTGCCAGCAGCCAAGTGGCGGCTGGTCCGCGCGAGCAGTACTTC.